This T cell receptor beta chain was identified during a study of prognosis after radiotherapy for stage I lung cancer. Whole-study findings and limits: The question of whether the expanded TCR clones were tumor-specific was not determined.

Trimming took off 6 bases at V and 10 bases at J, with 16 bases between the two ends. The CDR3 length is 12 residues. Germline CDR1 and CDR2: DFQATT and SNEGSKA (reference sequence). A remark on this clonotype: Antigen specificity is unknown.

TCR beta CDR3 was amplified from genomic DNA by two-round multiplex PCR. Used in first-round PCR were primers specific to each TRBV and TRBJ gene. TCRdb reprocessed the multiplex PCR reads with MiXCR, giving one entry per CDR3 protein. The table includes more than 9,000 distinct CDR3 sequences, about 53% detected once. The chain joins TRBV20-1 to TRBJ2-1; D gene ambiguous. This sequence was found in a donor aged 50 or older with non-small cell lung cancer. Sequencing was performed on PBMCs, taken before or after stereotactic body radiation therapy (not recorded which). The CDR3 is CSATKWVTEQFF. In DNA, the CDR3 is TGCAGTGCCACCAAGTGGGTAACAGAGCAGTTCTTC.